This TCR beta chain was captured by sequencing in a study of T-cell memory formation after mild COVID-19. General study findings and limits: Some SARS-CoV-2-responding clones were already detected in memory before infection.

The CDR3 has 18 residues. V lost 6 bases and J lost 1, with 22 bases in between. With constant-segment primers, 5'RACE yielded cDNA libraries of TCR alpha and TCR beta that carried sample barcodes and UMIs. TCRdb ran MiXCR on the 5' RACE reads and lists one entry per CDR3 protein. This table has 150,000 or so distinct CDR3 sequences, less than 25% appearing once. Comments on this clonotype: Its antigen is currently unknown.

The chain carries TRBV12-3 or TRBV12-4 and TRBJ2-1, with D perhaps TRBD2 (5 bases). This clonotype was sampled from an adult woman who had mild COVID-19 (a few samples of this study predate the infection). Cell type and time point are not known. The source material was PBMCs or a T cell subset sorted from them (not recorded which). The CDR3 nucleotides are TGTGCCAGCAGCCACCCCGACTGGGTGAGAGGGTCCTACAATGAGCAGTTCTTC. Protein: CASSHPDWVRGSYNEQFF.